This T cell receptor (beta chain) was sequenced for a study of blood T cell repertoires in COVID-19. Study-level background: Both acute and convalescent COVID-19 samples were obtained from the United States, Italy and Spain. T cells, B-cell-depleted T cells, or PBMCs supplied cDNA or gDNA.

Authors' methods: Nucleated cell counts were estimated from reference gene primer amplification. Method: immunoSEQ multiplex PCR; TCRdb's copy keeps in-frame clones and lacks some. The DNA was the basis for D and trimming; V, J and clone size are from that table. The sample has about 240,000 clones; 75% to 85% are singletons. V was clipped by 6 bases and J by 5 bases; unmatched bases: 8. The germline V gene encodes CDR1 SNHLY and CDR2 FYNNEI. The CDR3 spans 14 residues. The chain recombines TRBV2 with TRBJ2-3; 7 bases map to TRBD1. The sequenced sample consisted of peripheral blood. This receptor was obtained from a woman aged 60-75 years with active or convalescent COVID-19. This CDR3 is CASREGAAGDTQYF. CDR3 sequence (DNA): TGTGCCAGCAGAGAGGGGGCCGCTGGAGATACGCAGTATTTT.